Sequencing of this TCR beta chain was carried out in a study of T cell responses to AZD1222 COVID-19 vaccine. About the study: Pooling of second doses given at about 4 or about 12 weeks was done.

This clone was counted only a few times. Its antigen is unknown. Profiled with immunoSEQ multiplex PCR; TCRdb holds only in-frame clones, not every one. This table holds roughly 200,000 clones, around 90% found once. This CDR3 is 14 amino acids long. Trimming stripped 0 bases from V and 7 bases from J, with 13 bases between. Germline-derived CDR1 and CDR2 are SGDLS and YYNGEE. The study's findings and limits: Regions 160-218 and 743-854 held dominance among vaccine-associated CD4 TCRs, which spanned spike. Elevations in Spike-specific TCR breadth and depth followed administration of two AZD1222 doses.

The chain is built from TRBV9 and TRBJ1-1, with D uncertain. Source: peripheral blood, taken on day 0 of AZD1222 vaccination. The clonotype originates from an adult in good health. The CDR3 spells CASSVDLAPLEAFF. The CDR3 coding sequence is TGTGCCAGCAGCGTAGATCTGGCCCCGCTTGAAGCTTTCTTT.